The next 7 T cell receptor beta chains were all read from a single sample in a study of CD8+CD57+ T cells in acquired aplastic anemia. The study profiled TCR beta VDJ and CDR3 using genomic DNA as template. TCRdb reprocessed the reads with MiXCR, giving one entry per CDR3 protein. The sample records 150,000 to 180,000 distinct CDR3 sequences, roughly half being singletons. It was patients with CD8+CD57+ cell expansion by flow cytometry who were chosen for sequencing. Specimen: sorted CD4+, CD8+, or CD8+CD57+ T cells (not recorded which) from PBMCs. These receptors were collected from a human donor with aplastic anemia.

This clonotype turned up a few times. Mismatch with germline at one junction end may stem from a read error. The V gene is TRBV24-1, the J gene TRBJ2-5; TRBD2 agrees at 12 bases. Germline CDR1 is KGHDR and CDR2 is SFDVKD. The CDR3 runs 15 residues. DNA of the CDR3: TGTGCCCCCAGTTCGACTAGCGGGAGAGGAGAGACCCAGTACTTC. Its protein product is CAPSSTSGRGETQYF.

The chain is built from TRBV29-1 and TRBJ2-7, with 9 bases matching TRBD1. The ends lost 1 base at V and 3 bases at J; junction bases unmatched: 4. Germline V gene lookup returns CDR1 SQVTM and CDR2 ANQGSEA. This CDR3 region has 14 residues. This chain's CDR3 is CSVEGGGQGYEQYF. The CDR3, as DNA: TGCAGCGTTGAAGGTGGGGGACAGGGCTACGAGCAGTACTTC.

The V gene is TRBV20-1, the J gene TRBJ2-1; 9 nucleotides align to TRBD2. This CDR3 comprises 16 residues. V dropped 3 bases and J dropped 15; count of bases not matched to a gene: 21. Looked up from germline, CDR1 is DFQATT and CDR2 is SNEGSKA (reference sequence). The CDR3 nucleotides are TGCAGTGCTAGTTCCTTGTCGACTAGCGGAGGGAAACCGCGGTTCTTC. Translating gives CSASSLSTSGGKPRFF.

This clonotype showed up many times. The chain is built from TRBV6-1 and TRBJ2-1; D gene ambiguous. The CDR3 totals 12 residues. V dropped 6 bases and J dropped 5 bases, with 8 bases sitting between them. The germline V gene encodes CDR1 MNHNS and CDR2 SASEGT. For the CDR3, the DNA is TGTGCCAGCAGCCGTACCGACAATGAGCAGTTCTTC. It yields the protein CASSRTDNEQFF.

V gene TRBV24-1 combines with J gene TRBJ2-3, with D unclear. This CDR3 is built from 11 residues. CDR1 is KGHDR, CDR2 SFDVKD, per germline. Trimming took off 9 bases at V and 3 bases at J, with 6 bases between the two ends. The CDR3 DNA follows: TGTGCCACCCGAGATACAGATACGCAGTATTTT. Translation gives CATRDTDTQYF.

In the case of this clonotype: This may stem from a read error, because a much larger clone lies one nucleotide away. The chain recombines TRBV4-1 with TRBJ1-6; possible D gene TRBD1, 6 bases. This CDR3 is built from 18 residues. CDR1 and CDR2 (germline): MGHRA, YSYEKL. V lost 1 base and J 0 bases, leaving 13 bases between the germline ends. The CDR3 here is CASSQGLGGSSYNSPLHF. The DNA of the CDR3 is TGCGCCAGCAGCCAAGGGCTAGGGGGAAGCTCCTATAATTCACCCCTCCACTTT.

The V call is TRBV25-1, the J call TRBJ1-1, with D tentatively TRBD1 (5 bases). CDR1 and CDR2 from the germline V gene are MGHDK and SYGVNS. V was shortened by 2 bases and J by 4 bases, with 17 bases between the two germline ends. The CDR3 covers 16 residues. This chain's CDR3 is CASSEVWVKRGTEAFF. DNA of the CDR3: TGTGCCAGCAGTGAAGTCTGGGTTAAAAGGGGCACTGAAGCTTTCTTT.